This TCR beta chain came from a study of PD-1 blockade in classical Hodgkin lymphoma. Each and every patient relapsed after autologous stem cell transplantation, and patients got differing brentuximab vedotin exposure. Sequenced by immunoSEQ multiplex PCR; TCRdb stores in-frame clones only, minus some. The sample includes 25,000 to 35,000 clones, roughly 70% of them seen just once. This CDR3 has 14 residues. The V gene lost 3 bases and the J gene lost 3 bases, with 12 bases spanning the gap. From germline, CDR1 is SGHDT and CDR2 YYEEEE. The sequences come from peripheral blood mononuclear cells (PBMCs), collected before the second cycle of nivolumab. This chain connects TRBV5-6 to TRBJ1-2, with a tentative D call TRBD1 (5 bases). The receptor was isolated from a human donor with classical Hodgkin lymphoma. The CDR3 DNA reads TGTGCCAGCAGCTCAGGGCCGGGGTACTATGGCTACACCTTC. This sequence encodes CASSSGPGYYGYTF.